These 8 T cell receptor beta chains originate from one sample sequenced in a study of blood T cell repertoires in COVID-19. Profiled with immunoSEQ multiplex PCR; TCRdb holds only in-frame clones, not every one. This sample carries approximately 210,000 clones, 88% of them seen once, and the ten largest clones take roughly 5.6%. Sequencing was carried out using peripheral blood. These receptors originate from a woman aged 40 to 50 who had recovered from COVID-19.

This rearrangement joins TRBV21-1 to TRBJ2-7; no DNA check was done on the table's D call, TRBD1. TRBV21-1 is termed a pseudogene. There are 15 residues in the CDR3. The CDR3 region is CASSKGTSTRYEQYF. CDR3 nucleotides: TGTGCCAGCAGCAAAGGTACATCAACCAGGTACGAGCAGTACTTC.

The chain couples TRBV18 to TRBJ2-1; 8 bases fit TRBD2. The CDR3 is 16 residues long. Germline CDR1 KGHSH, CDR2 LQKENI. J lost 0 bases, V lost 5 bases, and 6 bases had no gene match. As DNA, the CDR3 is TGTGCCAGCTCAGCGCCGGGACTAGGCTCCTACAATGAGCAGTTCTTC. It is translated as CASSAPGLGSYNEQFF.

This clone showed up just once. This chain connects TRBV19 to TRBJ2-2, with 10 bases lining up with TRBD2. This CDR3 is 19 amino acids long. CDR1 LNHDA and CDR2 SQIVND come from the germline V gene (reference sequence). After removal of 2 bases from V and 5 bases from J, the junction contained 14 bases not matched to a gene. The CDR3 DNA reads TGTGCCAGTAGTATACGGAGGTCGCTAGCGGGAGATAGGACCGGGGAGCTGTTTTTT. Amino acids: CASSIRRSLAGDRTGELFF.

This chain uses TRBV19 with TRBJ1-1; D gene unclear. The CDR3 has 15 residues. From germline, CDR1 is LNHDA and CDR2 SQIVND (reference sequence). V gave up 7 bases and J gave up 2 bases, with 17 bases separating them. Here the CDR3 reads CASTRQGRANTEAFF. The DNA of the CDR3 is TGTGCCAGTACTAGACAAGGGCGGGCTAACACTGAAGCTTTCTTT.

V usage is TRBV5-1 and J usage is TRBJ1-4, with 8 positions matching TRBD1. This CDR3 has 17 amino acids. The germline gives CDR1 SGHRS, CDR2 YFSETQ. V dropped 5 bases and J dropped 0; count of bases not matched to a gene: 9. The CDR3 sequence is CASRLGQGFATNEKLFF. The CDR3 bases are TGCGCCAGCAGACTCGGACAGGGATTTGCAACTAATGAAAAACTGTTTTTT.

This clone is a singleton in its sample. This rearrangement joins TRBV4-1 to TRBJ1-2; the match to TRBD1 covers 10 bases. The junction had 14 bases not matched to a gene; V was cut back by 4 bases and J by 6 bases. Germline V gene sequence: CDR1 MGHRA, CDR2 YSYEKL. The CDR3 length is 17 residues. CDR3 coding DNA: TGCGCCAGCAGCCGCGGCTTAGGGGACAGGGGTCATGATGGCTACACCTTC. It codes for CASSRGLGDRGHDGYTF.

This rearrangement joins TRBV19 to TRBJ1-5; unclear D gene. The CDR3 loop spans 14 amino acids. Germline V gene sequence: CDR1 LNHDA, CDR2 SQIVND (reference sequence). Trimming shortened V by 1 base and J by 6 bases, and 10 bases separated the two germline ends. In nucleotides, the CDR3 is TGTGCCAGTAGTATAGTCCGGGCGGGTCAGCCCCAGCATTTT. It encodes CASSIVRAGQPQHF.

The CDR3 nucleotides read TGTGCCAGTAAATCCCCCTATAGCAATCAGCCCCAGCATTTT. It codes for CASKSPYSNQPQHF. The chain is built from TRBV19 and TRBJ1-5, with D hard to call. V shed 7 bases and J shed 0 bases, with 10 bases lying between them. CDR3 length equals 14 residues. Germline V CDR1 and CDR2: LNHDA, SQIVND (reference sequence). Full variable domain (missing parts from reference TRBV19 and TRBJ1-5): DGGITQSPKYLFRKEGQNVTLSCEQNLNHDAMYWYRQDPGQGLRLIYYSQIVNDFQKGDIAEGYSVSREKKESFPLTVTSAQKNPTAFYLCASKSPYSNQPQHFGDGTRLSIL.